A single sample gave rise to the 29 T cell receptor beta chains below, sequenced in a study of T cells in tumors after PD-1 blockade (dated by TCRdb to about 2019). The library was obtained by the immunoSEQ multiplex PCR assay. Drawn from immuneACCESS, this table holds only the in-frame rearrangements with V and J called that TCRdb kept. Clones are partly lost; checked studies trace under half to an unresolved V gene and leave the rest unexplained. The sample table lists roughly 15,000 clones, approximately 80% of them with a count of one. 20% to 25% of the sample is in the top ten clones. Taken with the paper, the label for time point translates to: after anti-PD-1 therapy. The starting material was PBMCs, obtained after anti-PD-1 treatment. All receptors come from a human donor with basal cell carcinoma.

The rearrangement links TRBV10-2 to TRBJ2-5; the match to TRBD1 covers 7 bases. CDR1 WSHSY and CDR2 SAAADI come from the germline V gene. The CDR3 runs 13 residues. V lost 5 bases, J lost 3 bases, and 3 bases stayed unmatched. The CDR3 nucleotides are TGCGCCAGCAGTCCAGGGGGAGAAGAGACCCAGTACTTC. It specifies CASSPGGEETQYF.

The rearrangement uses TRBV5-5 and TRBJ1-2, with 7 bases identical to TRBD1. The junction had 7 bases not matched to a gene; V was cut back by 4 bases and J by 4 bases. Germline V lookup: CDR1 SGHKS, CDR2 YYEKEE (reference sequence). The CDR3 contains 14 residues. CDR3 loop: CASSGDSRTYGYTF. The CDR3 nucleotides read TGTGCCAGCAGCGGGGACAGTAGAACCTATGGCTACACCTTC.

The chain is built from TRBV7-2 and TRBJ2-1; D is unclear. Trimming removed 1 base from V and 8 bases from J, with 15 bases in between. The germline gives CDR1 SGHTA, CDR2 FQGNSA. The length of the CDR3 is 15 residues. The CDR3 region is CASSLGSMGLDEQFF. The CDR3 bases are TGTGCCAGCAGCTTAGGTAGCATGGGGTTGGATGAGCAGTTCTTC. Combining the CDR3 with reference TRBV7-2 and TRBJ2-1 gives the whole variable domain GAGVSQSPSNKVTEKGKDVELRCDPISGHTALYWYRQSLGQGLEFLIYFQGNSAPDKSGLPSDRFSAERTGGSVSTLTIQRTQQEDSAVYLCASSLGSMGLDEQFFGPGTRLTVL.

This clone was found once. The CDR3: CASSTDRGEPETQYF. The CDR3 nucleotides are TGTGCCAGCAGCACGGACAGGGGCGAGCCAGAGACCCAGTACTTC. V is TRBV7-9 and J is TRBJ2-5; 9 positions agree with TRBD1. Germline V CDR1 and CDR2: SEHNR, FQNEAQ (reference sequence). The CDR3 runs 15 residues. Losses at the gene ends were 5 bases for V and 4 bases for J; bases not matched to a gene: 8.

This clone was found once. This rearrangement joins TRBV19 to TRBJ1-5, with TRBD1 identical over 7 bases. J was trimmed by 2 bases and V by 5 bases; bases with no gene match: 9. CDR3 length: 16 amino acids. CDR1 is LNHDA, CDR2 SQIVND, per germline (reference sequence). DNA of the CDR3: TGTGCCAGTAGTCTGGGGACAGATAGGCGCAATCAGCCCCAGCATTTT. Amino acids: CASSLGTDRRNQPQHF.

The V gene is TRBV6-2 or TRBV6-3, the J gene TRBJ2-5, with 11 positions matching TRBD1. CDR3 length: 16 residues. Germline CDR1 and CDR2: MNHEY and SVGEGT. V shed 6 bases, J shed 5 bases, and the junction held 11 bases outside the gene matches. The CDR3 here is CASRPLGQGAQETQYF. CDR3 DNA: TGTGCCAGCAGACCTCTCGGACAGGGGGCGCAGGAGACCCAGTACTTC.

The chain uses TRBV9 and TRBJ1-2; D is uncertain. Germline CDR1 is SGDLS and CDR2 is YYNGEE. The CDR3 length is 11 residues. V lost 0 bases and J lost 5, with 2 bases in between. The CDR3 spells CASSVGYGYTF. For the CDR3, the DNA is TGTGCCAGCAGCGTAGGATATGGCTACACCTTC. The whole variable domain, filled in from reference TRBV9 and TRBJ1-2, reads DSGVTQTPKHLITATGQRVTLRCSPRSGDLSVYWYQQSLDQGLQFLIQYYNGEERAKGNILERFSAQQFPDLHSELNLSSLELGDSALYFCASSVGYGYTFGSGTRLTVV.

This clone has only one observation. This chain joins TRBV5-1 and TRBJ1-1; the D is unclear. The germline gives CDR1 SGHRS, CDR2 YFSETQ. V lost 0 bases and J 0 bases, leaving 6 bases between the germline ends. The CDR3 runs 14 residues. Here the CDR3 DNA reads TGCGCCAGCAGCTTGGGGGTGCTGAACACTGAAGCTTTCTTT. This codes for CASSLGVLNTEAFF.

The CDR3 DNA sequence: TGTGCCAGCAGCTTGACCGAGACTAATGAAAAACTGTTTTTT. Amino acids: CASSLTETNEKLFF. This chain uses TRBV5-6 with TRBJ1-4; no reliable D call. The CDR3 covers 14 residues. The V and J ends lost 1 base and 2 bases respectively, with 6 bases between them. CDR1 SGHDT and CDR2 YYEEEE come from the germline V gene.

J is TRBJ2-7 and V is TRBV19, with D maybe TRBD1 (6 bases). CDR1 and CDR2 (germline): LNHDA, SQIVND (reference sequence). This CDR3 is 15 amino acids long. Trimming left V 4 bases short and J 3 bases short, with 16 bases between. The CDR3 region is CASSKEGQKFYEQYF. For the CDR3, the DNA is TGTGCCAGTAGTAAGGAAGGACAGAAATTCTACGAGCAGTACTTC.

Worth noting for this clone: The sample holds other DNA sequences that translate to the same CDR3. The rearrangement joins TRBV2 to TRBJ2-1; perhaps TRBD2 as D (7 bases). Germline CDR1 reads SNHLY; CDR2 reads FYNNEI. This CDR3 is built from 19 residues. Deletions cut 3 bases from V and 0 bases from J, with 21 bases between. The CDR3 DNA reads TGTGCCAGCAGTGACGGGTGGGCGGGGGCGGGGAGCTCCTACAATGAGCAGTTCTTC. Translating it yields CASSDGWAGAGSSYNEQFF.

The rearrangement joins TRBV6-1 to TRBJ2-5, with D perhaps TRBD1 (6 bases). The V end was cut by 1 base, the J end by 4 bases, with 13 bases between. Germline CDR1 MNHNS, CDR2 SASEGT. The CDR3 is made up of 15 amino acids. In DNA form, the CDR3 reads TGTGCCAGCAGTGAAGGAGGATCCAGGGGAGAGACCCAGTACTTC. This encodes CASSEGGSRGETQYF.

The J gene is TRBJ2-7, the V gene TRBV30; D not resolved. This CDR3 region has 16 residues. V lost 4 bases and J lost 1, with 20 bases in between. Germline V gene lookup returns CDR1 GTSNPN and CDR2 SVGIG (reference sequence). The CDR3 DNA reads as TGTGCCTGGAAACCCCATGGCCTTTGGGGATCCTACGAGCAGTACTTC. Protein: CAWKPHGLWGSYEQYF.

This clone was seen only once. The rearrangement uses TRBV7-3 and TRBJ2-3; 7 nucleotides match TRBD1. J gave up 2 bases and V 4 bases, and 9 bases lay outside the gene matches. Germline assignment: CDR1 SGHTA and CDR2 FQGTGA. The CDR3 totals 16 residues. CDR3 sequence (DNA): TGTGCCAGCAGCTCTCGGGCAGGGGGTAACACAGATACGCAGTATTTT. This sequence encodes CASSSRAGGNTDTQYF.

The V call is TRBV14, the J call TRBJ1-4; D ambiguous. Germline V gene sequence: CDR1 SGHDN, CDR2 FVKESK. CDR3 length: 17 residues. Trimming took 1 base from V and 0 from J, leaving 12 bases between them. The CDR3 sequence is CASSQGLGTSTNEKLFF. The CDR3, as DNA: TGTGCCAGCAGCCAAGGGCTGGGAACTTCAACTAATGAAAAACTGTTTTTT.

The CDR3 DNA sequence: TGTGCCAGCAGCTTGCTAGCGGGCCACAATGAGCAGTTCTTC. Translated: CASSLLAGHNEQFF. The chain employs TRBV7-9 and TRBJ2-1, with 8 bases lining up with TRBD2. Germline V gene lookup returns CDR1 SEHNR and CDR2 FQNEAQ (reference sequence). This CDR3 region has 14 residues. The V segment lost 3 bases and the J segment 5 bases; nucleotides outside the gene matches: 3.

The rearrangement uses TRBV18 and TRBJ1-1, with 9 bases matching TRBD1. The length of the CDR3 is 15 residues. V gave up 2 bases and J gave up 2 bases; unmatched junction bases: 3. Germline V gene data show CDR1 as KGHSH and CDR2 as LQKENI. The CDR3 protein is CASSPGGQGNTEAFF. In nucleotides, the CDR3 is TGTGCCAGCTCACCAGGGGGACAGGGAAACACTGAAGCTTTCTTT.

This chain connects TRBV6-4 to TRBJ2-3; 11 bases are a match to TRBD1. CDR3 size: 16 residues. Germline CDR1 is MRHNA and CDR2 is SNTAGT. J gave up 4 bases and V 4 bases, and 7 bases lay outside the gene matches. The DNA for the CDR3 is TGTGCCAGCAGTGGATCCGGGACAGGGGGTGCAGATACGCAGTATTTT. Translation gives CASSGSGTGGADTQYF.

DNA for the CDR3: TGTGCCAGCAGTGAAGTTGATGGGCTTTTAAGTAGCTATGGCTACACCTTC. This gives the protein CASSEVDGLLSSYGYTF. This chain uses TRBV6-1 with TRBJ1-2; no reliable D call. The germline gives CDR1 MNHNS, CDR2 SASEGT. This CDR3 is built from 17 residues. V was cut by 1 base and J by 4 bases, with 19 bases left in between.

A few counts support this clone. The chain carries TRBV27 and TRBJ1-6, with a possible D match to TRBD1 (5 bases). This CDR3 contains 13 residues. CDR1 and CDR2 from the germline V gene are MNHEY and SMNVEV (reference sequence). Trimming stripped 5 bases from V and 9 bases from J, with 11 bases between. This chain's CDR3 is CASSTRDFSPLHF. The CDR3 nucleotides are TGTGCCAGCAGTACCCGGGACTTTTCACCCCTCCACTTT.

The gene calls are TRBV30 and TRBJ1-6; weak D call: TRBD1 (5 bases). The germline CDR1 and CDR2 sequences are GTSNPN and SVGIG (reference sequence). The V gene lost 5 bases and the J gene lost 7 bases, with 15 bases spanning the gap. The CDR3 extends over 14 amino acids. The CDR3 region is CAWSFDSRNSPLHF. The CDR3 coding sequence is TGTGCCTGGTCTTTCGACAGCCGGAATTCACCCCTCCACTTT.

V gene TRBV6-6 combines with J gene TRBJ2-2; 11 positions match TRBD1. The CDR3 loop spans 12 amino acids. Looked up from germline, CDR1 is MNHNY and CDR2 is SVGAGI (reference sequence). V shed 4 bases and J 11 bases; nucleotides not matched to a gene: 0. As DNA, the CDR3 is TGTGCCAGCAGTTGGACAGGGGGCGAGCTGTTTTTT. It translates to CASSWTGGELFF.

The chain joins TRBV3-1 (or the pseudogene TRBV3-2) to TRBJ2-7; 9 bases align to TRBD2. CDR1 is LGHDT, CDR2 YNNKEL, per germline (reference sequence). Trimming cost V 2 bases and J 2 bases; bases outside gene matches: 4. This CDR3 has 15 residues. The CDR3 DNA is TGTGCCAGCAGCCAAAGACTAGCGGACACCTACGAGCAGTACTTC. It specifies CASSQRLADTYEQYF.

This clone showed up just a few times. The chain employs TRBV18 and TRBJ2-5, with D uncertain. The CDR3 has 14 residues. Trimming removed 2 bases from V and 1 base from J, with 8 bases in between. Germline V lookup: CDR1 KGHSH, CDR2 LQKENI. Written as DNA, the CDR3 is TGTGCCAGCTCACCATTCCAGAGCCAAGAGACCCAGTACTTC. Encoded protein: CASSPFQSQETQYF. Complete variable domain (other parts from reference TRBV18 and TRBJ2-5): NAGVMQNPRHLVRRRGQEARLRCSPMKGHSHVYWYRQLPEEGLKFMVYLQKENIIDESGMPKERFSAEFPKEGPSILRIQQVVRGDSAAYFCASSPFQSQETQYFGPGTRLLVL.

The chain couples TRBV24-1 to TRBJ2-1; 13 bases are shared with TRBD2. V was clipped by 2 bases and J by 8 bases; unmatched bases: 17. There are 20 residues in the CDR3. The germline V gene has CDR1 KGHDR and CDR2 SFDVKD. CDR3 DNA: TGTGCCACCAGTGATTCCCAACGGGGACTAGCGGGAATAGGGGAACATGAGCAGTTCTTC. As protein: CATSDSQRGLAGIGEHEQFF.

The rearrangement links TRBV5-1 to TRBJ2-1; 9 bases are a match to TRBD2. Trimming cost V 0 bases and J 8 bases; bases outside gene matches: 6. The CDR3 consists of 15 residues. CDR1 and CDR2 from the germline V gene are SGHRS and YFSETQ. The CDR3 region has the DNA TGCGCCAGCAGCTTGGTTGGCGGGAGGGCCGATGAGCAGTTCTTC. Translation gives CASSLVGGRADEQFF. Based on the CDR3 plus reference TRBV5-1 and TRBJ2-1, the full variable domain is KAGVTQTPRYLIKTRGQQVTLSCSPISGHRSVSWYQQTPGQGLQFLFEYFSETQRNKGNFPGRFSGRQFSNSRSEMNVSTLELGDSALYLCASSLVGGRADEQFFGPGTRLTVL.

Only one count was recorded for this clone. V is TRBV7-2 and J is TRBJ2-3; D gene unclear. Germline V gene lookup returns CDR1 SGHTA and CDR2 FQGNSA. Between the trimmed V and J ends, which lost 5 bases and 1 base, there was a span of 10 bases. This CDR3 is built from 14 residues. This CDR3 is CASSPYRGTDTQYF. Here the CDR3 DNA reads TGTGCCAGCAGCCCGTATCGGGGCACAGATACGCAGTATTTT.

The chain employs TRBV5-1 and TRBJ2-1, with D maybe TRBD2 (6 bases). The V gene's germline CDR1 is SGHRS and CDR2 YFSETQ. The V end lost 1 base, the J end lost 4 bases, and 9 bases lay between the germline ends. CDR3 length: 14 residues. The CDR3 DNA follows: TGCGCCAGCAGCTTGAGTAGCGGATACAATGAGCAGTTCTTC. It encodes CASSLSSGYNEQFF.

J is TRBJ1-4 and V is TRBV7-6, with D uncertain. Trimming shortened V by 5 bases and J by 8 bases, and 15 bases separated the two germline ends. CDR1 is SGHVS and CDR2 is FNYEAQ in the germline V gene. CDR3 length: 14 residues. The CDR3 nucleotides read TGTGCCAGCAGCCAAGACAACTTTGGGGAAAAACTGTTTTTT. As protein: CASSQDNFGEKLFF.